Included here is one TCR beta chain sequence, with context. Original handling: Nucleated cell counts were estimated from reference gene primer amplification. Sequenced by immunoSEQ multiplex PCR; TCRdb stores in-frame clones only, minus some. That table gives V, J and clone size, and the DNA gave D and trimming. Of around 230,000 clones listed, 70% to 90% are singletons. The source of the sample is a study of blood T cell repertoires in COVID-19. Study-level information: Donors in the United States, Italy and Spain gave samples during acute or convalescent COVID-19. PBMCs, B-cell-depleted T cells, or T cells provided the cDNA or gDNA that made up the material.

V dropped 1 base and J dropped 6 bases, with 23 bases sitting between them. This CDR3 comprises 18 residues. From germline, CDR1 is LGHDT and CDR2 YNNKEL (reference sequence). The sample taken for sequencing was peripheral blood. The V call is TRBV3-1 (or the pseudogene TRBV3-2), the J call TRBJ2-3; TRBD2 is a possible D gene (6 bases). The sequence came from a man aged 45-60 years with COVID-19, enrolled during active disease. The CDR3 DNA reads as TGTGCCAGCAGCCAAGCCCTTGGGGGACTTAAATTAGGGGATACGCAGTATTTT. It specifies CASSQALGGLKLGDTQYF.